This entry concerns a single T cell receptor beta chain. TCRdb's copy holds only in-frame clones and misses some; the assay was immunoSEQ multiplex PCR. The sample comprises about 55,000 clones, about 97% of which are singletons, and over 0.6% rests with the top ten. This CDR3 has 16 residues. J gave up 2 bases and V 4 bases, and 7 bases lay outside the gene matches. Per the germline V gene, CDR1 is SGHRS and CDR2 is YFSETQ. This entry comes from a study of siplizumab effects on memory and regulatory T cells. This clonotype was sampled from a human donor in good health. The sample consisted of naive CD4+ T cells sorted from blood. The rearrangement links TRBV5-1 to TRBJ2-5; TRBD2 matches 11 bases. CDR3 loop: CASSTSLAGEQETQYF. CDR3 in DNA: TGCGCCAGCAGCACCTCACTAGCGGGGGAACAAGAGACCCAGTACTTC.